This T cell receptor (beta chain) originates from a study of control samples from healthy donors and cancer patients. CDR1 MNHEY and CDR2 SVGEGT come from the germline V gene. The CDR3 covers 16 residues. Deletions cut 2 bases from V and 2 bases from J, with 12 bases between. Sequencing was performed with immunoSEQ multiplex PCR; in TCRdb, only in-frame clones are kept and a portion is missing. The sample holds about 100,000 clones, over 85% seen once. The genes are TRBV6-2 or TRBV6-3 and TRBJ2-2; a weak D match, TRBD1 (6 bases). Sequenced material: blood. The TCR comes from a human donor in good health. The donor label of this sample is uncertain. The CDR3 nucleotides are TGTGCCAGCAGTTACCGAGGGGGTCTCAACACCGGGGAGCTGTTTTTT. The encoded protein is CASSYRGGLNTGELFF.